Each of the 25 T cell receptor beta chains below was sequenced from the same sample in a study of response to subunit inactivated influenza vaccine. TCRdb fed the RT-PCR reads into MiXCR, producing one record per CDR3 protein. The repertoire holds 500,000 or so distinct CDR3 sequences, with approximately 15% as singletons. This specimen consisted of CD4+ T cells sorted from PBMCs, obtained roughly 24 months after vaccination. The source of these receptors is a man in his fifties or sixties who received an inactivated influenza vaccine.

The J gene is TRBJ2-1, the V gene TRBV29-1; TRBD2 agrees at 9 bases. The V gene's germline CDR1 is SQVTM and CDR2 ANQGSEA. V lost 1 base and J lost 7; bases outside the gene matches: 5. The CDR3 is 14 amino acids. DNA for the CDR3: TGCAGCGTTGAAGGGTGGGGACTAGCTAATGAGCAGTTCTTC. The encoded protein is CSVEGWGLANEQFF.

CDR3 region: CASSGTASQPQHF. In DNA, the CDR3 is TGTGCCAGCAGTGGGACAGCAAGTCAGCCCCAGCATTTT. The chain has TRBV12-3 or TRBV12-4 and TRBJ1-5; 7 bases map to TRBD1. CDR3 length: 13 residues. Trimming removed 5 bases from V and 6 bases from J; junction bases left unmatched: 4.

This clonotype occurred a few times. This chain uses TRBV20-1 with TRBJ2-1; possibly TRBD2 for D (6 bases). V gave up 5 bases and J gave up 10 bases, with 18 bases separating them. This CDR3 contains 13 residues. Germline V gene sequence: CDR1 DFQATT, CDR2 SNEGSKA (reference sequence). The CDR3 sequence is CSALRPTSTEQFF. CDR3 nucleotides: TGCAGTGCTCTCCGACCAACTAGCACGGAGCAGTTCTTC.

This sequence joins TRBV7-8 and TRBJ2-3; 7 bases fit TRBD1. With V trimmed by 5 bases and J by 2 bases, 4 bases remained unmatched. The length of the CDR3 is 14 residues. Looked up from germline, CDR1 is SGHVS and CDR2 is FQNEAQ. The CDR3 DNA reads as TGTGCCAGCAGCAAACAGGGGCTCACAGATACGCAGTATTTT. It codes for CASSKQGLTDTQYF. The full variable domain, completed using reference TRBV7-8 and TRBJ2-3, is GAGVSQSPRYKVAKRGQDVALRCDPISGHVSLFWYQQALGQGPEFLTYFQNEAQLDKSGLPSDRFFAERPEGSVSTLKIQRTQQEDSAVYLCASSKQGLTDTQYFGPGTRLTVL.

This clonotype occurred many times. The V gene is TRBV12-3 or TRBV12-4, the J gene TRBJ2-1; maybe TRBD1 (5 bases). V shed 5 bases and J shed 4 bases, with 18 bases lying between them. The CDR3 is 16 residues long. The CDR3 protein is CASSTPQGAFYNEQFF. The CDR3 DNA reads TGTGCCAGCAGTACTCCCCAGGGTGCCTTTTACAATGAGCAGTTCTTC.

The V gene is TRBV10-3, the J gene TRBJ1-6, with a tentative D call TRBD1 (5 bases). Germline assignment: CDR1 ENHRY and CDR2 SYGVKD. Trimming left V 0 bases short and J 10 bases short, with 13 bases between. The CDR3 spans 15 residues. The CDR3 is CAISESSQGGSPLHF. For the CDR3, the DNA is TGTGCCATCAGTGAGTCGAGCCAGGGTGGATCACCCCTCCACTTT.

The sample holds a few counts of this clonotype. CDR3 protein: CSVIRTGTYEQYF. The CDR3 DNA reads TGCAGCGTCATACGGACGGGAACCTACGAGCAGTACTTC. This chain uses TRBV29-1 with TRBJ2-7; D may be TRBD2 (5 bases). Trimming removed 6 bases from V and 2 bases from J, with 14 bases in between. Germline V gene sequence: CDR1 SQVTM, CDR2 ANQGSEA. The CDR3 has 13 residues.

This clonotype has a handful of counts. The genes are TRBV3-1 and TRBJ2-5; D gene uncertain. The CDR3 sequence is 15 residues long. Between the trimmed V and J ends, which lost 2 bases and 4 bases, there was a span of 14 bases. Germline CDR1 is LGHDT and CDR2 is YNNKEL (reference sequence). CDR3 DNA: TGTGCCAGCAGCCAAATGGTCGTTAGAGGAGAGACCCAGTACTTC. Protein: CASSQMVVRGETQYF.

This clonotype was picked up one time. This sequence joins TRBV4-3 and TRBJ2-6; D gene unclear. This CDR3 has 18 amino acids. Germline V gives CDR1 LGHNA, CDR2 YSLEER. V dropped 2 bases and J dropped 2 bases, with 16 bases sitting between them. DNA for the CDR3: TGCGCCAGCAGCCAAACGACCACCGGATGGGCTGGGGCCAACGTCCTGACTTTC. Its translation: CASSQTTTGWAGANVLTF.

This clonotype turned up a few times. The chain carries TRBV6-5 and TRBJ2-3; unclear D gene. The CDR3 is 13 amino acids. Looked up from germline, CDR1 is MNHEY and CDR2 is SVGAGI. Between the trimmed V and J ends, which lost 2 bases and 7 bases, there was a span of 10 bases. The CDR3 here is CASSYGNLNTQYF. CDR3 in DNA: TGTGCCAGCAGTTACGGCAACCTAAATACGCAGTATTTT.

The chain employs TRBV5-1 and TRBJ2-1; 9 bases align to TRBD2. CDR3 length: 16 amino acids. Losses at the gene ends were 4 bases for V and 3 bases for J; bases not matched to a gene: 8. In germline, CDR1 is SGHRS, CDR2 YFSETQ. CDR3 sequence (DNA): TGCGCCAGCAGCCCAATGACTAGCGGAATCTACAATGAGCAGTTCTTC. Its protein product is CASSPMTSGIYNEQFF.

J is TRBJ2-3 and V is TRBV6-5; D ambiguous. The V end lost 4 bases, the J end lost 3 bases, and 8 bases lay between the germline ends. There are 13 residues in the CDR3. From germline, CDR1 is MNHEY and CDR2 SVGAGI. The CDR3 is CASSSIGTDTQYF. As DNA, the CDR3 is TGTGCCAGCAGTTCTATAGGAACAGATACGCAGTATTTT.

The V call is TRBV6-2 or TRBV6-3, the J call TRBJ2-6; D is unclear. V shed 8 bases and J shed 0 bases, with 8 bases lying between them. CDR3 length: 14 residues. The germline gives CDR1 MNHEY, CDR2 SVGEGT. Here the CDR3 reads CASARHSGANVLTF. The DNA of the CDR3 is TGTGCCAGCGCCCGGCACTCTGGGGCCAACGTCCTGACTTTC.

This clonotype was detected only a few times. This chain connects TRBV6-1 to TRBJ2-7, with TRBD2 matching over 8 bases. CDR1 and CDR2 (germline): MNHNS, SASEGT. V lost 3 bases to trimming and J lost 0 bases; unmatched junction nucleotides: 1. CDR3 length equals 14 residues. The CDR3 nucleotides are TGTGCCAGCAGTGATGCGGGGGGCTCCTACGAGCAGTACTTC. This sequence encodes CASSDAGGSYEQYF.

The chain carries TRBV27 and TRBJ1-1; 10 bases map to TRBD1. The ends lost 6 bases at V and 6 bases at J; junction bases unmatched: 7. CDR3 length equals 14 residues. Germline CDR1 reads MNHEY; CDR2 reads SMNVEV (reference sequence). CDR3 DNA: TGTGCCAGCAGAGGACAGGGGGAAGGTCCTGAAGCTTTCTTT. Its translation is CASRGQGEGPEAFF.

This clonotype turned up a few times. The chain combines TRBV7-9 with TRBJ2-1; D is perhaps TRBD2 (5 bases). Germline loops: CDR1 SEHNR, CDR2 FQNEAQ (reference sequence). V was shortened by 11 bases and J by 0 bases, with 14 bases between the two germline ends. This CDR3 is built from 14 residues. This CDR3 is CAVLSGSSYNEQFF. CDR3 nucleotides: TGTGCCGTACTAAGCGGAAGCTCCTACAATGAGCAGTTCTTC.

The chain is built from TRBV3-1 and TRBJ1-1; D is unclear. The V gene's germline CDR1 is LGHDT and CDR2 YNNKEL (reference sequence). The CDR3 loop spans 13 amino acids. Trimming left V 1 base short and J 8 bases short, with 11 bases between. This chain's CDR3 is CASSQVVGAEAFF. The CDR3, as DNA: TGTGCCAGCAGCCAAGTGGTTGGCGCCGAAGCTTTCTTT.

The gene calls are TRBV20-1 and TRBJ2-1, with D perhaps TRBD1 (5 bases). Germline V gives CDR1 DFQATT, CDR2 SNEGSKA (reference sequence). The CDR3 has 11 amino acids. V gave up 6 bases and J gave up 6 bases, with 9 bases separating them. CDR3 sequence (DNA): TGCAGTGCGGGGCAGGGCAATGAGCAGTTCTTC. It is translated as CSAGQGNEQFF.

The J gene is TRBJ2-7, the V gene TRBV2; D possibly corresponds to TRBD1 (6 bases). CDR3 length: 13 amino acids. V was cut by 6 bases and J by 2 bases, with 11 bases left in between. The germline V gene encodes CDR1 SNHLY and CDR2 FYNNEI. The CDR3 sequence: CASSVRGTYEQYF. The CDR3 DNA reads as TGTGCCAGCAGCGTCAGGGGCACCTACGAGCAGTACTTC.

This chain uses TRBV20-1 with TRBJ1-2; 9 bases align to TRBD1. J lost 4 bases, V lost 1 base, and 13 bases had no gene match. CDR1 and CDR2 (germline): DFQATT, SNEGSKA (reference sequence). This CDR3 comprises 17 residues. The CDR3 sequence is CSARAEAGTGISYGYTF. DNA of the CDR3: TGCAGTGCTAGAGCTGAGGCCGGGACAGGGATATCCTATGGCTACACCTTC.

The chain couples TRBV5-1 to TRBJ1-1, with D possibly TRBD1 on 5 matching bases. The CDR3 is made up of 17 amino acids. Germline V lookup: CDR1 SGHRS, CDR2 YFSETQ. Trimming removed 0 bases at V and 0 bases at J, with 15 bases between. This CDR3 is CASSLGGRRTMNTEAFF. CDR3 bases: TGCGCCAGCAGCTTGGGGGGCCGGCGGACAATGAACACTGAAGCTTTCTTT.

CDR3 sequence reads: CASSPLAGDLYNEQFF. CDR3 nucleotide sequence: TGTGCCAGCAGCCCACTAGCGGGAGATCTGTACAATGAGCAGTTCTTC. The chain employs TRBV6-1 and TRBJ2-1, with TRBD2 matching over 11 bases. J lost 4 bases, V lost 6 bases, and 8 bases had no gene match. The CDR3 contains 16 residues. Germline V gene sequence: CDR1 MNHNS, CDR2 SASEGT.

This clonotype was seen only a few times. The chain employs TRBV10-3 and TRBJ2-5; 7 bases fit TRBD1. The CDR3 covers 13 residues. Losses at the gene ends were 10 bases for V and 5 bases for J; bases not matched to a gene: 10. Germline V lookup: CDR1 ENHRY, CDR2 SYGVKD. The CDR3 sequence: CATRQGLGETQYF. CDR3 DNA sequence: TGTGCCACCCGACAGGGATTGGGGGAGACCCAGTACTTC.

The V call is TRBV6-2 or TRBV6-3, the J call TRBJ2-7; either TRBD1 or TRBD2 may fit D (6 bases each). With 0 bases removed from V and 4 bases from J, the gap between germline ends came to 10 bases. Germline CDR1 and CDR2: MNHEY and SVGEGT. The CDR3 runs 14 residues. This CDR3 reads CASSYSGGRYEQYF. CDR3 bases: TGTGCCAGCAGTTACTCGGGGGGCAGATACGAGCAGTACTTC.

This clonotype appeared a few times. The chain has TRBV18 and TRBJ2-3; D remains ambiguous. CDR1 is KGHSH and CDR2 is LQKENI in the germline V gene. The CDR3 is 14 amino acids. The V gene lost 2 bases and the J gene lost 2 bases, with 8 bases spanning the gap. The CDR3 is CASSPGSHTDTQYF. In nucleotides, the CDR3 is TGTGCCAGCTCACCAGGGTCCCACACAGATACGCAGTATTTT.